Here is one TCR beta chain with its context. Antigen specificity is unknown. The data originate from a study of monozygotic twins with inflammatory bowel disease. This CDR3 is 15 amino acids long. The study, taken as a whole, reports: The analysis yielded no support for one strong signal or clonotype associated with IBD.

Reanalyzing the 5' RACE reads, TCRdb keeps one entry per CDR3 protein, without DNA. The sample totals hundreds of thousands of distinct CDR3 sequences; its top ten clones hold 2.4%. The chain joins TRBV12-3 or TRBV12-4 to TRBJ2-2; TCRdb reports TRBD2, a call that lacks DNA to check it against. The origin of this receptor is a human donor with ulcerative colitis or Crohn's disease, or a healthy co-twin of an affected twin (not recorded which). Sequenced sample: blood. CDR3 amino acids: CASTLGRPGTGELFF.